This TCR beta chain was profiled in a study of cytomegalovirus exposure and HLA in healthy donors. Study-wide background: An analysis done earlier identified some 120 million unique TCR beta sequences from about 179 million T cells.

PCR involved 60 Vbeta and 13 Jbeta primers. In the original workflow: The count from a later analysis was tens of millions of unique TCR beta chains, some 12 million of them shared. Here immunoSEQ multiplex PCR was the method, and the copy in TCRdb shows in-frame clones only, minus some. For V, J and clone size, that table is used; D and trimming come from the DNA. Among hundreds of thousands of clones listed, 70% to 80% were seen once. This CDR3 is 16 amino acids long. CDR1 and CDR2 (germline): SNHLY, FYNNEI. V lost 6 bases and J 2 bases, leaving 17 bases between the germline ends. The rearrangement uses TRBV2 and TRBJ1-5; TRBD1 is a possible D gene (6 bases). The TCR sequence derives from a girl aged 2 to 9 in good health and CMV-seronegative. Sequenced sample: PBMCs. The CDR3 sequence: CASSGGGGGGNQPQHF. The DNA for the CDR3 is TGTGCCAGCAGCGGAGGCGGGGGCGGGGGCAATCAGCCCCAGCATTTT.